The clone carrying this T cell receptor beta chain was observed a handful of times. The antigen is not known. PCR employed 60 Vbeta and 13 Jbeta primers. Generated by immunoSEQ multiplex PCR, the TCRdb table keeps only in-frame clones and is missing some. Among roughly 100,000 clones listed, about 81% were seen once. The sample originates from a study of cytomegalovirus exposure and HLA in healthy donors. Whole-study results and caveats: A link between a missense DCLRE1C variant and TCR beta V- and J-gene trimming emerged from a later analysis. Fewer N-insertions (relative to the roughly 670-donor mean) were reportedly seen in an Asian-associated ancestry cluster in a later analysis. Certain indistinguishable V segments, among them TRBV6-2 and TRBV6-3, were excluded. In a later analysis, HLA-associated TCR beta chains were more clonally expanded than equally common others.

CDR3 length: 10 amino acids. Germline values: CDR1 SQVTM, CDR2 ANQGSEA. Losses at the gene ends were 7 bases for V and 5 bases for J; bases not matched to a gene: 1. The rearrangement joins TRBV29-1 to TRBJ2-5; 7 nucleotides line up with TRBD2. The clonotype originates from a male donor in good health and CMV-seropositive. Sequences were obtained from PBMCs. The CDR3 DNA sequence: TGCAGCGCCGGGGGGGAGACCCAGTACTTC. The encoded protein is CSAGGETQYF.